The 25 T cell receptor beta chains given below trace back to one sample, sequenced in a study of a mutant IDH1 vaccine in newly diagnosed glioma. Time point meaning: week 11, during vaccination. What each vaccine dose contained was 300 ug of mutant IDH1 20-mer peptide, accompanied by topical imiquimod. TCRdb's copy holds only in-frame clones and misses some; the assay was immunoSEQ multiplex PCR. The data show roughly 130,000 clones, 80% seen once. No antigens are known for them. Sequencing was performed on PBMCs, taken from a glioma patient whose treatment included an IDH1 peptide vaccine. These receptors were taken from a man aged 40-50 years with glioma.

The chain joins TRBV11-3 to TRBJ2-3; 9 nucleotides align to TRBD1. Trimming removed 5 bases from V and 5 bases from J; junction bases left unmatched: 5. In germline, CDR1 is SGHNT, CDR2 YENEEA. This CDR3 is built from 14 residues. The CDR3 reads CASSPGDRVDTQYF. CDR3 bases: TGTGCCAGCAGCCCGGGGGACAGGGTAGATACGCAGTATTTT. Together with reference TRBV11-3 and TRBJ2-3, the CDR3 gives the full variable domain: EAGVVQSPRYKIIEKKQPVAFWCNPISGHNTLYWYLQNLGQGPELLIRYENEEAVDDSQLPKDRFSAERLKGVDSTLKIQPAELGDSAVYLCASSPGDRVDTQYFGPGTRLTVL.

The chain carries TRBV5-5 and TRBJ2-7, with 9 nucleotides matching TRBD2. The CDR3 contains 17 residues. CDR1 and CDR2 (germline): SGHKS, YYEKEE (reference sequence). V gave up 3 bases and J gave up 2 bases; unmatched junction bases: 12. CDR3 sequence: CASSSGAEREVPYEQYF. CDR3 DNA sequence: TGTGCCAGCAGCTCGGGGGCGGAGCGGGAGGTACCCTACGAGCAGTACTTC.

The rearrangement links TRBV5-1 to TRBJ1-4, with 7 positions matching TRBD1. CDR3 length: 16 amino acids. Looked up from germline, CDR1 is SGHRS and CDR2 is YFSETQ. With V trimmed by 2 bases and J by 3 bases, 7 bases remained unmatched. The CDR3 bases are TGCGCCAGCAGCTTCCAACAGGGGAGTCCTAATGAAAAACTGTTTTTT. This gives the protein CASSFQQGSPNEKLFF.

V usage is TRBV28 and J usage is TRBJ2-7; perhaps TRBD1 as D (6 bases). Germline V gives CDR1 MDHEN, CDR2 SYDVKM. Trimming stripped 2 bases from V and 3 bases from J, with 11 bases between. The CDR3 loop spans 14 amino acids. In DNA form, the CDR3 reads TGTGCCAGCAGTTTACGACAGGCAGGCTACGAGCAGTACTTC. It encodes CASSLRQAGYEQYF.

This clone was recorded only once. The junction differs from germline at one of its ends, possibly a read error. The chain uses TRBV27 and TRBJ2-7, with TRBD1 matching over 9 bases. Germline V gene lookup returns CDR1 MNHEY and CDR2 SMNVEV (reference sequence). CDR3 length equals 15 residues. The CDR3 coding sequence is TGTGCCAGCAGCCATTGGACAGGGGTCTCCCACGAGCAGTACTTC. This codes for CASSHWTGVSHEQYF.

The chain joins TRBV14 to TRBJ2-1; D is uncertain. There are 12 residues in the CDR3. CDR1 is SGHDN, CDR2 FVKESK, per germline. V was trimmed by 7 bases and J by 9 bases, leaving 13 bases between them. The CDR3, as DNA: TGTGCCAGCAACCTGGGTGTGGGTGAGCAGTTCTTC. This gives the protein CASNLGVGEQFF.

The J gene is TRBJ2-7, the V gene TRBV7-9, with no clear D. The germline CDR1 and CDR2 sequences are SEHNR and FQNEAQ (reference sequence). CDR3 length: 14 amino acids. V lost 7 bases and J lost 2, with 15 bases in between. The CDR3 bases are TGTGCCAGCATGAACAGACTGACCCCCTACGAGCAGTACTTC. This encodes CASMNRLTPYEQYF.

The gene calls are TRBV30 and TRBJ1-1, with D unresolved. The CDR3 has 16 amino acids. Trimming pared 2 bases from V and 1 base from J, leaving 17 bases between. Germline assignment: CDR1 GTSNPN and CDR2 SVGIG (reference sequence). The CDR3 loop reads CAWSQRLGNRNTEAFF. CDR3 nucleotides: TGTGCCTGGAGTCAGCGCCTTGGGAATCGGAACACTGAAGCTTTCTTT.

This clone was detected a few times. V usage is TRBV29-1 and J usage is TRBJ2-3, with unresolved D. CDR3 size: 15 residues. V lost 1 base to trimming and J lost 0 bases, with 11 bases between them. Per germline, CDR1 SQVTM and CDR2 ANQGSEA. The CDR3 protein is CSVEGPPGSTDTQYF. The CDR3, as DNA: TGCAGCGTTGAAGGGCCGCCAGGTAGCACAGATACGCAGTATTTT.

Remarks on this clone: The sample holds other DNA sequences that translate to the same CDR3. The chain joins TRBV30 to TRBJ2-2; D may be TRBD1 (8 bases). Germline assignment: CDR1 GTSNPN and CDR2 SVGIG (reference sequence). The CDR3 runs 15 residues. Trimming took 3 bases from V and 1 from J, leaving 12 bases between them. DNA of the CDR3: TGTGCCTGGAGGGGGGGGACAGGGAACACCGGGGAGCTGTTTTTT. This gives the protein CAWRGGTGNTGELFF.

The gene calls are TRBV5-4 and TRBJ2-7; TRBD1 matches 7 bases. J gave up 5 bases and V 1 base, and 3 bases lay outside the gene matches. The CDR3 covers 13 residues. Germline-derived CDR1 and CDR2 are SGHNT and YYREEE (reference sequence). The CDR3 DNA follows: TGTGCCAGCAGCTTGAGACAGGGTAACGAGCAGTACTTC. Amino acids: CASSLRQGNEQYF. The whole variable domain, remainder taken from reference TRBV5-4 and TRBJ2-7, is ETGVTQSPTHLIKTRGQQVTLRCSSQSGHNTVSWYQQALGQGPQFIFQYYREEENGRGNFPPRFSGLQFPNYSSELNVNALELDDSALYLCASSLRQGNEQYFGPGTRLTVT.

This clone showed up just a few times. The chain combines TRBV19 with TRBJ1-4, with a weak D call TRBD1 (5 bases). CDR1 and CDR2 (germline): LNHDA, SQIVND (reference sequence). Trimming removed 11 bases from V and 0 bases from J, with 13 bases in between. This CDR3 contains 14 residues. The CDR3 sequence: CAAWGGATNEKLFF. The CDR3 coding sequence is TGTGCCGCCTGGGGAGGGGCAACTAATGAAAAACTGTTTTTT.

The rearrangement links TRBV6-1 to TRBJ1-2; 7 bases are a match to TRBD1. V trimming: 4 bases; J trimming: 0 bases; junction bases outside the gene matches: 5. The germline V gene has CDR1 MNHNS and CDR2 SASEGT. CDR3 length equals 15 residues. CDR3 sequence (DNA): TGTGCCAGCAGTGCCTGGGACAGCTCTAACTATGGCTACACCTTC. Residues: CASSAWDSSNYGYTF.

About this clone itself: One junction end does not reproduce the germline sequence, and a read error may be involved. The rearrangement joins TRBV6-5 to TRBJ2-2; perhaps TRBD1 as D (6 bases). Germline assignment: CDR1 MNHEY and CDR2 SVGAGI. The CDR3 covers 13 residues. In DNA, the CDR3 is TGTGCCGGCAGACAGGCGAACACCGGGGAGCTGTTTTTT. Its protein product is CAGRQANTGELFF.

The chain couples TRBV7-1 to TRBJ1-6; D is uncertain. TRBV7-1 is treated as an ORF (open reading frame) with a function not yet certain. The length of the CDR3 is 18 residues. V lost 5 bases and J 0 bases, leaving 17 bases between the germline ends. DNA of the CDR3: TGTGCCAGCAGCACTTGGACTTTTTCAAGCTCCTATAATTCACCCCTCCACTTT. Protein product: CASSTWTFSSSYNSPLHF.

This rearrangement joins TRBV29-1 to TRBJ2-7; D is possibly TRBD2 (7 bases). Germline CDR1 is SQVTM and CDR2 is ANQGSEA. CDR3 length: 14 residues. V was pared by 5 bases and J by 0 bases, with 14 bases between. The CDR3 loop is CSVRMRGGSYEQYF. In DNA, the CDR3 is TGCAGCGTTCGCATGAGGGGGGGCTCCTACGAGCAGTACTTC.

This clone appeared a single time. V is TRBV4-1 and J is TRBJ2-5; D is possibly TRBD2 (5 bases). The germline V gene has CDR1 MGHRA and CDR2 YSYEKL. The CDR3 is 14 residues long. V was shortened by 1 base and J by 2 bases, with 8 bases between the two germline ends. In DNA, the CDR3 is TGCGCCAGCAGCCAAGTAGGAGGTCAAGAGACCCAGTACTTC. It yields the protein CASSQVGGQETQYF.

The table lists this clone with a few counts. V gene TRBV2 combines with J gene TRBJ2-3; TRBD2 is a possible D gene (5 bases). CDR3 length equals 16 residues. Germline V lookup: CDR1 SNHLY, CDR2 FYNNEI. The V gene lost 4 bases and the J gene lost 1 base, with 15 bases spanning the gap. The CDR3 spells CASSAGRSGGTDTQYF. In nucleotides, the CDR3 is TGTGCCAGCAGTGCGGGGAGAAGTGGAGGCACAGATACGCAGTATTTT.

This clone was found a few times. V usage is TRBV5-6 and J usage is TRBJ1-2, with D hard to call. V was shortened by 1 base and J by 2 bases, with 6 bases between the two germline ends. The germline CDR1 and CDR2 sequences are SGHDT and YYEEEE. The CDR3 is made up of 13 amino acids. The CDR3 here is CASSLTENYGYTF. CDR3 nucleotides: TGTGCCAGCAGCTTGACAGAGAACTATGGCTACACCTTC.

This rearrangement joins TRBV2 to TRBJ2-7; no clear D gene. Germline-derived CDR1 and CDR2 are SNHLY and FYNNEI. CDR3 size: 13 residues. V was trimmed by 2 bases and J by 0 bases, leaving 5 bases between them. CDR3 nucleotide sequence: TGTGCCAGCAGTGAAACTACCTCCTACGAGCAGTACTTC. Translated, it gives CASSETTSYEQYF. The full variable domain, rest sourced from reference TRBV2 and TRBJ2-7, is EPEVTQTPSHQVTQMGQEVILRCVPISNHLYFYWYRQILGQKVEFLVSFYNNEISEKSEIFDDQFSVERPDGSNFTLKIRSTKLEDSAMYFCASSETTSYEQYFGPGTRLTVT.

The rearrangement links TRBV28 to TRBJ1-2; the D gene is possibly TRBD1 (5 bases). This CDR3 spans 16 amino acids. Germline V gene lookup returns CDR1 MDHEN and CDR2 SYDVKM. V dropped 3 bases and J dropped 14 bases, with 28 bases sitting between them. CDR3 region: CASSFDSENLLVRGTF. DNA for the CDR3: TGTGCCAGCAGTTTCGATTCCGAAAACTTACTGGTCCGGGGGACCTTC.

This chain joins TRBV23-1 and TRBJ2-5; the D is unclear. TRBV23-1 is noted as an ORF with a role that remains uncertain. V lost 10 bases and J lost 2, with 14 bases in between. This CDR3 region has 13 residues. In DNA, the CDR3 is TGCGCCATACCTAACACCCCGCAAGAGACCCAGTACTTC. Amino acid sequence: CAIPNTPQETQYF.

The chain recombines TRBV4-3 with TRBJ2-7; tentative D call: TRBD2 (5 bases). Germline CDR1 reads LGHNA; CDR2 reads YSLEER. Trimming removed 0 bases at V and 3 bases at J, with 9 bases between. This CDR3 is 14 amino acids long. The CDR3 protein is CASSQERRVYEQYF. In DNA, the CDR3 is TGCGCCAGCAGCCAAGAGCGGCGGGTCTACGAGCAGTACTTC.

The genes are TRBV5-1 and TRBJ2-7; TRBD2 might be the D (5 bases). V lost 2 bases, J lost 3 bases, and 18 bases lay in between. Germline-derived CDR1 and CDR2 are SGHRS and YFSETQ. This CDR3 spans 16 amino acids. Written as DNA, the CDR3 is TGCGCCAGCAGCTTTTCCAGGCCGAGAGGGTACTACGAGCAGTACTTC. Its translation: CASSFSRPRGYYEQYF.

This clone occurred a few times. Here the CDR3 reads CASSEGLTSGGADTQYF. CDR3 nucleotide sequence: TGTGCCAGCAGTGAGGGCCTCACTAGCGGGGGCGCAGATACGCAGTATTTT. The chain has TRBV2 and TRBJ2-3; 11 bases agree with TRBD2. This CDR3 region has 17 residues. Germline V gene data show CDR1 as SNHLY and CDR2 as FYNNEI. Trimming removed 3 bases from V and 4 bases from J; junction bases left unmatched: 9.